This T cell receptor beta chain was sequenced for a study of blood T cell repertoires in COVID-19. The overall study: PBMCs, B-cell-depleted T cells, or T cells were the source of the cDNA or gDNA that made up the material.

Per the original methods: Amplification of reference gene primers provided the estimated nucleated cell counts. Produced via immunoSEQ multiplex PCR; TCRdb's table is partial and in-frame only. That table furnishes V, J and clone size, whereas the DNA furnished D and trimming. Counted here are approximately 350,000 clones, more than 80% occurring once; the ten biggest clones make up over 1%. The V gene end was trimmed by 6 bases and the J gene end by 3 bases; junction bases not matched to a gene: 4. CDR3 size: 14 residues. Germline values: CDR1 MNHEY, CDR2 SVGAGI. Of note for this clone: Within the sample, other DNA sequences also encode this same CDR3.

This receptor was obtained from a man in his forties with acute or convalescent COVID-19. What was sequenced was peripheral blood. J is TRBJ1-5 and V is TRBV6-5; 8 bases are a match to TRBD1. Written as DNA, the CDR3 is TGTGCCAGCAGAGAGACAGGGGACAATCAGCCCCAGCATTTT. Residues: CASRETGDNQPQHF.